A selection of T cell receptor beta chains follows, all from one sample in a study of CD4 T cell repertoires in COVID-19. Assay used: immunoSEQ multiplex PCR; TCRdb lists only in-frame clones, some missing. Of some 24,000 clones in the sample, 93% were seen once. Sample: circulating follicular helper CD4+ T cells (cTfh) from blood, taken before the COVID-19 pandemic. These receptors all come from a human donor who had COVID-19. Both conserved end residues are part of each CDR3. The D gene is left open where the match is weak. The size of a clone is reported for some rows only, either as once, few or many, or as a class for expanded clones.

DNA | CDR3 | V | D | J | size
TGTGCCAGTAGTGAGGCGGGGGGGCACACTGAAGCTTTCTTT | CASSEAGGHTEAFF | TRBV19 | . | TRBJ1-1 | .
TGTGCCAGTAGTATAAGTGCAACTAGCGGGAGGGTTTACAATGAGCAGTTCTTC | CASSISATSGRVYNEQFF | TRBV19 | TRBD2 | TRBJ2-1 | .
TGTGCCAGCAGCCAACAGGGGGCGATCGGTGAAAAACTGTTTTTT | CASSQQGAIGEKLFF | TRBV11-1 | TRBD1 | TRBJ1-4 | once
TGTGCCAGCAGCCCGTCTCGGGACTATGGCTACACCTTC | CASSPSRDYGYTF | TRBV5-4 | . | TRBJ1-2 | once
TGTGCCATCAGTGACTCCTCGGGTGGGCAGGGGGCTTTTGGAGAGACCCAGTACTTC | CAISDSSGGQGAFGETQYF | TRBV10-3 | TRBD1 | TRBJ2-5 | .
TGTGCCAGCAGCTTCGGAGGCGTGGGGACTGAAGCTTTCTTT | CASSFGGVGTEAFF | TRBV7-2 | . | TRBJ1-1 | .
TGCGCCAGCAGCTTGGGGTCCACAGGGGAGACCGGGGAGCTGTTTTTT | CASSLGSTGETGELFF | TRBV5-1 | TRBD1 | TRBJ2-2 | .
TGCGCCAGCAGCGCGGGACTAGCGACCAGAGGGGACATTCAGTACTTC | CASSAGLATRGDIQYF | TRBV5-1 | TRBD2 | TRBJ2-4 | .
TGTGCCAGCAGTGGGCAGGGGGGCGCCACAGATACGCAGTATTTT | CASSGQGGATDTQYF | TRBV6-5 | . | TRBJ2-3 | .
TGTGCCAGCACCGAACAGGGGAAGAACGGCTACACCTTC | CASTEQGKNGYTF | TRBV28 | TRBD1 | TRBJ1-2 | once
TGTGCCAGCAGTTCTCCACTCCGCGAGCAGTACTTC | CASSSPLREQYF | TRBV28 | . | TRBJ2-7 | .
TGTGCCAGTAGTATATCCCAGACTAACTATGGCTACACCTTC | CASSISQTNYGYTF | TRBV19 | . | TRBJ1-2 | few
TGCGCCAGCAGTGAGTCATCAGCGGGGCTCACAGATACGCAGTATTTT | CASSESSAGLTDTQYF | TRBV10-1 | TRBD2 | TRBJ2-3 | .
TGTGCCAGCTCACCGGGACAGGGGTCCAGCCGGGGGCAGTTCTTC | CASSPGQGSSRGQFF | TRBV18 | TRBD1 | TRBJ2-1 | .
TGTGCCTGGAGCTGGGAGTACTACGAGCAGTACTTC | CAWSWEYYEQYF | TRBV30 | . | TRBJ2-7 | .
TGCGCCAGCAGCCAAGAGCGGGCTAGCGGGACGTACGATACGCAGTATTTT | CASSQERASGTYDTQYF | TRBV4-1 | TRBD2 | TRBJ2-3 | .
TGTGCCAGCAGCGTAGCTTGGCAGTCGAACACCGGGGAGCTGTTTTTT | CASSVAWQSNTGELFF | TRBV9 | . | TRBJ2-2 | .
TGTGCCAGCAGCGCATCTAGCGGGGGCTACGAGCAGTACTTC | CASSASSGGYEQYF | TRBV9 | TRBD2 | TRBJ2-7 | .
TGTGCCAGCAGCACCCACAGGGACGAGCAGTACTTC | CASSTHRDEQYF | TRBV27 | . | TRBJ2-7 | .
TGTGCCAGCAGTGAACAGGACAGGGGGTATGGCTACACCTTC | CASSEQDRGYGYTF | TRBV25-1 | TRBD1 | TRBJ1-2 | few
TGTGCCAGCGGGGTCCTAGCGTGGGGAAAGGATGGCTACACCTTC | CASGVLAWGKDGYTF | TRBV7-9 | . | TRBJ1-2 | .
TGTGCCAGCAGCTTAAACAGGGACGCCGGGGAGCTGTTTTTT | CASSLNRDAGELFF | TRBV7-3 | . | TRBJ2-2 | .
TGTGCTAGTGGGCAGGGAATTTGGTCCCCCCTCCACTTT | CASGQGIWSPLHF | TRBV12-5 | . | TRBJ1-6 | .
TGTGCCAGCAGCCGACAGGGGCCACGGGAGCAGTTCTTC | CASSRQGPREQFF | TRBV5-6 | TRBD1 | TRBJ2-1 | .
TGTGCCTGGAGTGTACAGGGGGCAGGCGAGCAGTACTTC | CAWSVQGAGEQYF | TRBV30 | TRBD1 | TRBJ2-7 | .
TGTGCCAGCAGCTTAGGAGGTAGCCACAATGAGCAGTTCTTC | CASSLGGSHNEQFF | TRBV11-3 | . | TRBJ2-1 | .
TGTGCCAGCTCCCAGGGGGTATTAAACTATGGCTACACCTTC | CASSQGVLNYGYTF | TRBV6-5 | TRBD1 | TRBJ1-2 | .
TGTGCCAGCAGCCCCCAGACTGAAGCTTTCTTT | CASSPQTEAFF | TRBV2 | . | TRBJ1-1 | .
TGTGCCAGCAAGGGACTAGCGGGGCCTGAGCAGTTCTTC | CASKGLAGPEQFF | TRBV6-1 | TRBD2 | TRBJ2-1 | .
TGCAGTGCTAGCCCTATGTACGAGCAGTACTTC | CSASPMYEQYF | TRBV20-1 | . | TRBJ2-7 | once
TGTGCCAGCAGCCCCCGGACAGGGTTGATGGCGGAGCAGTACTTC | CASSPRTGLMAEQYF | TRBV28 | TRBD1 | TRBJ2-5 | .
TGTGCCAGCAGCTTAGCAGCGGACTCGGGGACCCAGTACTTC | CASSLAADSGTQYF | TRBV7-9 | . | TRBJ2-5 | .
TGTGCCAGCAGCCCCCGCGCGGACAGGTCTCACGAGCAGTACTTC | CASSPRADRSHEQYF | TRBV7-2 | TRBD1 | TRBJ2-7 | .
TGTGCCAGCAGTGAAGCCCGGGGATCATTCTTTAACTATGGCTACACCTTC | CASSEARGSFFNYGYTF | TRBV28 | . | TRBJ1-2 | .
TGTGCCAGCAGCTCCCGGGACAGGGGAGACACTGAAGCTTTCTTT | CASSSRDRGDTEAFF | TRBV7-8 | TRBD1 | TRBJ1-1 | .
TGTGCCAGCAGTGACGGGGGACCTAGTGTCGATGAGCAGTTCTTC | CASSDGGPSVDEQFF | TRBV28 | . | TRBJ2-1 | .
TGTGCCAGCAGCCCTAGCTCCACAGGGCGCAATCAGCCCCAGCATTTT | CASSPSSTGRNQPQHF | TRBV7-2 | . | TRBJ1-5 | .
TGTGCCAGCAGTTTGACAGGGAGGAATGGCTACACCTTC | CASSLTGRNGYTF | TRBV6-6 | TRBD1 | TRBJ1-2 | .